This TCR beta chain was sequenced for a study of blood T cell repertoires in COVID-19 (dated by TCRdb to 2019 to 2021). Regarding the research as a whole: The collaborator samples originated in the United States, Italy and Spain and spanned the acute and convalescent phases of COVID-19. The material from the prospective study consisted of cDNA or gDNA derived from T cells, B-cell-depleted T cells, or PBMCs. Subjects who had been exposed to COVID-19, were actively infected with it, or had recovered from it provided the deeply sampled blood TCRbeta repertoires that made up the dataset. The repertoires were released in a freely available public database intended as a resource for research on the immune response to SARS-CoV-2. The samples were drawn from two sources: the first 160 participants of the ongoing ImmuneRACE study, and over 950 subjects contributed by 6 global collaborators. Nearly every sample came with metadata listing a de-identified subject ID, COVID-19 status, age in years and sex. Where HLA class I and class II types were available, the types were taken from metadata supplied by the sample provider, not from assay-based typing.

TCRbeta CDR3 regions were amplified from genomic DNA using the immunoSEQ Assay, a bias-controlled multiplex PCR. Per the authors' processing: Within the assay, amplification of reference gene primers was used to estimate how many nucleated cells each sample contained. Sequence reads were collapsed and filtered to measure the absolute abundance of every unique TCRbeta CDR3 rearrangement. For each sample, productive Simpson clonality was calculated as the square root of Simpson's diversity index across productive rearrangements. TCRdb retrieved this table from immuneACCESS and kept in-frame rearrangements only. Not all clones are present; in checked studies, unresolved V genes account for under half, and no reason is known for the remainder. V, J and clone size are taken as reported in that table, and D and trimming were inferred from the DNA itself. This sample holds around 200,000 clones; just under 90% were observed only once. The ten largest clones capture roughly 6.4% of the sample.

About this clone: This receptor's antigen is unknown. No much larger clonotype is one base removed from it; base qualities were not supplied.

Here is what the overall study found, with its caveats: Clinical and demographic metadata were provided uncurated, with the amount varying by source and participant.

V is cut by 8 bases and J by 0 bases, and the space between the germline ends is 16 bases. Reading the germline V gene gives CDR1 SGHDN and CDR2 FVKESK. The CDR3 measures 15 amino acids from cysteine to phenylalanine. CDR3 DNA only is kept here, 45 bases in frame from base 1. Samples from volunteer blood donors who had recovered from COVID-19 were contributed by a second Seattle source. Whole blood was collected in K2EDTA tubes by collaborating institutions according to the institutions' own protocols. For TCRbeta analysis, collaborators shipped samples in one of three forms: frozen whole blood, isolated PBMCs, or DNA extracted from either of those sample types.

The sequence derives from a man aged 55 to 69 who had recovered from COVID-19. Sequencing was performed on peripheral blood. The receptor chain draws on TRBV14 and TRBJ1-2; too little of a D gene remains to name it. The CDR3 protein sequence reads: CASGEDVIANYGYTF. The sequence in DNA is TGTGCCAGCGGCGAAGACGTGATAGCTAACTATGGCTACACCTTC.